What follows describes a single T cell receptor (beta chain). Its antigen is undetermined. The source of the sample is a study of CD8+CD57+ T cells in acquired aplastic anemia. Study findings and constraints: Over 25 shared CD8+ CDR3s appeared highly expressed within patients' immunodominant clones.

This CDR3 is built from 14 residues. Losses at the gene ends were 3 bases for V and 4 bases for J; bases not matched to a gene: 5. The germline V gene has CDR1 SQVTM and CDR2 ANQGSEA. TCR beta VDJ and CDR3 profiling used genomic DNA as template. TCRdb analysed the reads with MiXCR anew, one entry per CDR3 protein. The sample lists 150,000 to 200,000 distinct CDR3 sequences, 55% to 80% seen once, with about 41% in the top ten. Sequencing input: sorted CD4+, CD8+, or CD8+CD57+ T cells (not recorded which) from PBMCs. This sequence originates from a human donor in good health. The chain recombines TRBV29-1 with TRBJ2-3; 9 bases map to TRBD1. The CDR3 reads CSVEWDRVADTQYF. The DNA of the CDR3 is TGCAGCGTTGAGTGGGACAGGGTGGCAGATACGCAGTATTTT.